The next 6 T cell receptor beta chains were all read from a single sample in a study of molecular identifiers for immune sequencing clone quantification. TCRdb used MiXCR to reprocess the PCR reads, holding one entry per CDR3 protein. This sample has about 32,000 distinct CDR3 sequences, with under 20% found just once. Material for sequencing was naive CD8+ T cells from blood, with Jurkat cell RNA spiked in. Documented subset: FACS-sorted CD8+CD4-CCR7+CD45RA+ naive T cells. These receptors were obtained from a human donor in good health. Some libraries in this study had Jurkat cell RNA spiked in.

As for this clonotype: A much larger clone sits a single nucleotide away, making a read error possible. V is TRBV7-2 and J is TRBJ2-3; D might be TRBD1 or TRBD2, each matching 5 bases. This CDR3 is built from 14 residues. The germline CDR1 and CDR2 sequences are SGHTA and FQGNSA. Written as DNA, the CDR3 is TGTGCCAGCAGCTTAGAACCTAGCACAGGTACGCAGTATTTT. Protein: CASSLEPSTGTQYF.

This clonotype was seen ten or more times. The chain recombines TRBV20-1 with TRBJ2-5, with TRBD2 as a possible D gene (6 bases). From germline, CDR1 is DFQATT and CDR2 SNEGSKA (reference sequence). Trimming cost V 3 bases and J 1 base, with 12 bases left between them. The CDR3 spans 14 residues. Here the CDR3 DNA reads TGCAGTGCTAGGGAGGGAGTATCCCAAGAGACCCAGTACTTC. Its translation is CSAREGVSQETQYF.

This clonotype has ten or more counts. CDR3 in amino acids: CAWRPSGSTGELFF. CDR3 DNA sequence: TGTGCCTGGAGACCTAGCGGGAGTACCGGGGAGCTGTTTTTT. This chain links TRBV30 with TRBJ2-2; 10 positions match TRBD2. Per the germline V gene, CDR1 is GTSNPN and CDR2 is SVGIG (reference sequence). The CDR3 has 14 residues. Unmatched junction bases numbered 3, after V lost 3 bases and J lost 5 bases.

This clonotype occurred many times. The J gene is TRBJ2-7, the V gene TRBV6-2 or TRBV6-3; D remains ambiguous. Trimming took off 5 bases at V and 3 bases at J, with 14 bases between the two ends. The germline gives CDR1 MNHEY, CDR2 SVGEGT. This CDR3 has 14 residues. The chain's CDR3 is CASSPGWPGYEQYF. CDR3 in DNA: TGTGCCAGCAGTCCCGGGTGGCCTGGCTACGAGCAGTACTTC.

Turning to this clonotype: A much larger clone lies one base from this, so it may be a read error. The chain links TRBV9 to TRBJ1-1, with D maybe TRBD1 (5 bases). The germline V gene encodes CDR1 SGDLS and CDR2 YYNGEE. The length of the CDR3 is 13 residues. CDR3 bases: TGTGCCGGCAGCGTAGAGGGGATCACTGAAGCTTTCTTT. Translation: CAGSVEGITEAFF.

This clonotype was counted ten times or more. J is TRBJ1-5 and V is TRBV20-1; D remains ambiguous. The CDR3 is made up of 17 amino acids. Between the trimmed V and J ends, which lost 0 bases and 0 bases, there was a span of 15 bases. The germline V gene has CDR1 DFQATT and CDR2 SNEGSKA (reference sequence). CDR3: CSARDRAGPYSNQPQHF. CDR3 DNA sequence: TGCAGTGCTAGAGATAGGGCAGGCCCCTATAGCAATCAGCCCCAGCATTTT.